A single sample gave rise to the 12 T cell receptor beta chains below, sequenced in a study of blood T cell repertoires in COVID-19. Some clones are missing from TCRdb's copy, which holds only in-frame ones; the method was immunoSEQ multiplex PCR. This sample has around 170,000 clones, with about 87% found just once. The material sequenced was peripheral blood. The receptors stem from a man aged 55 to 69 with acute or convalescent COVID-19.

In DNA, the CDR3 is TGTGCCAGCAGTCCCCGTCTGAACACTGAAGCTTTCTTT. Translation gives CASSPRLNTEAFF. The chain carries TRBV27 and TRBJ1-1; D is undetermined. Germline assignment: CDR1 MNHEY and CDR2 SMNVEV (reference sequence). Trimming removed 5 bases at V and 0 bases at J, with 7 bases between. The CDR3 runs to 13 residues.

The V and J genes are TRBV19 and TRBJ2-3, with D perhaps matching TRBD2 (5 bases). Germline V gene sequence: CDR1 LNHDA, CDR2 SQIVND (reference sequence). The ends were cut back, 5 bases at V and 4 bases at J, with 13 bases in the middle. This CDR3 is built from 14 residues. The CDR3 nucleotides are TGTGCCAGTAGTCCCCCCCGAGGGTCAGATACGCAGTATTTT. Translated: CASSPPRGSDTQYF.

The chain recombines TRBV5-4 with TRBJ1-1; the match to TRBD1 covers 9 bases. This CDR3 is 15 amino acids long. V shed 2 bases and J 3 bases; nucleotides not matched to a gene: 5. The germline V gene has CDR1 SGHNT and CDR2 YYREEE (reference sequence). CDR3 residues: CASSFGGQGHTEAFF. DNA for the CDR3: TGTGCCAGCAGCTTTGGGGGACAGGGTCACACTGAAGCTTTCTTT.

The chain employs TRBV5-1 and TRBJ2-3, with 9 bases lining up with TRBD1. Germline CDR1 is SGHRS and CDR2 is YFSETQ. The CDR3 contains 15 residues. Losses at the gene ends were 4 bases for V and 4 bases for J; bases not matched to a gene: 7. The CDR3 DNA is TGCGCCAGCAGCATACGGACAGGGGCGGCAGATACGCAGTATTTT. The encoded protein is CASSIRTGAADTQYF.

The chain employs TRBV2 and TRBJ1-1, with a weak D call TRBD1 (6 bases). Germline lookup yields CDR1 SNHLY and CDR2 FYNNEI. Between the trimmed V and J ends, which lost 7 bases and 3 bases, there was a span of 15 bases. This CDR3 comprises 14 residues. CDR3 DNA: TGTGCCAGCACCTCCCTGCAGGGGTACACTGAAGCTTTCTTT. Amino acids: CASTSLQGYTEAFF.

The CDR3 spells CATSERGKTQYF. CDR3 DNA: TGTGCCACCAGTGAGCGGGGCAAGACCCAGTACTTC. This chain joins TRBV24-1 and TRBJ2-5, with D perhaps matching TRBD2 (6 bases). The CDR3 runs to 12 residues. V gave up 4 bases and J gave up 6 bases, with 8 bases separating them. Germline V gives CDR1 KGHDR, CDR2 SFDVKD.

The chain uses TRBV7-2 and TRBJ1-5; D possibly corresponds to TRBD1 (5 bases). The CDR3 contains 16 residues. Trimming stripped 2 bases from V and 0 bases from J, with 11 bases between. The germline gives CDR1 SGHTA, CDR2 FQGNSA. CDR3 sequence: CASSLRQGHSNQPQHF. CDR3 DNA sequence: TGTGCCAGCAGCTTACGGCAGGGTCATAGCAATCAGCCCCAGCATTTT.

The genes are TRBV27 and TRBJ1-2; a weak D match, TRBD1 (6 bases). CDR1 MNHEY and CDR2 SMNVEV come from the germline V gene (reference sequence). CDR3 length equals 16 residues. Trimming stripped 3 bases from V and 2 bases from J, with 16 bases between. CDR3 in amino acids: CASSLSRTVQNYGYTF. CDR3 in DNA: TGTGCCAGCAGTTTGTCCCGGACAGTTCAGAACTATGGCTACACCTTC.

This clone occurred once. The gene calls are TRBV7-9 and TRBJ1-6; 8 nucleotides align to TRBD1. Per germline, CDR1 SEHNR and CDR2 FQNEAQ (reference sequence). Losses at the gene ends were 3 bases for V and 15 bases for J; bases not matched to a gene: 10. The CDR3 loop spans 14 amino acids. Here the CDR3 DNA reads TGTGCCAGCAGCTTTGGGACAGGCTTGACACTCCTCCACTTT. This sequence encodes CASSFGTGLTLLHF.

The V and J genes are TRBV30 and TRBJ2-1; unclear D gene. Trimming took off 1 base at V and 0 bases at J, with 10 bases between the two ends. Germline V CDR1 and CDR2: GTSNPN, SVGIG (reference sequence). The CDR3 covers 15 residues. DNA for the CDR3: TGTGCCTGGAGTGGCGGTAGGAGCTCCTACAATGAGCAGTTCTTC. Amino acid sequence: CAWSGGRSSYNEQFF.

Notes on this clone: The junction differs from germline at one of its ends, possibly a read error. This chain links TRBV10-3 with TRBJ2-3; perhaps D is TRBD1 or TRBD2 (5 bases each). The CDR3 consists of 13 residues. Looked up from germline, CDR1 is ENHRY and CDR2 is SYGVKD. The CDR3 DNA sequence: TGTGCCGTCAGAGAGGGTTCAGGGGATACGCAGTATTTT. Protein sequence: CAVREGSGDTQYF.

The CDR3 loop reads CASSFGTVETQYF. The CDR3 DNA reads TGTGCCAGCAGCTTCGGGACAGTGGAGACCCAGTACTTC. J is TRBJ2-5 and V is TRBV5-6; 7 bases agree with TRBD1. V shed 2 bases and J 5 bases; nucleotides not matched to a gene: 3. This CDR3 region has 13 residues. Germline CDR1 reads SGHDT; CDR2 reads YYEEEE.